A single sample is the source of the 5 T cell receptor beta chains below, sequenced in a study of T cell clonotyping in hematopoietic cell transplantation. Assay used: immunoSEQ multiplex PCR; TCRdb lists only in-frame clones, some missing. The sample includes roughly 13,000 clones, over 95% of them seen just once. The material was peripheral blood mononuclear cells, obtained 30 days after allogeneic stem cell transplant. The receptors shown here come from a female patient aged 45 to 65 who had an allogeneic stem cell transplant from an unrelated donor, so T cells may come from the graft donor. Some clones in this sample may be carry-over from other donors' samples.

V is TRBV25-1 and J is TRBJ2-5; D tentatively fits TRBD1 or TRBD2 (5 bases each). Germline V gives CDR1 MGHDK, CDR2 SYGVNS. CDR3 length: 13 amino acids. V lost 8 bases and J 7 bases, leaving 17 bases between the germline ends. CDR3 sequence: CASEGTVPGTQYF. CDR3 sequence (DNA): TGTGCCAGCGAAGGGACCGTACCAGGGACCCAGTACTTC.

The V gene is TRBV28, the J gene TRBJ1-2; 8 bases agree with TRBD1. CDR1 and CDR2 (germline): MDHEN, SYDVKM. This CDR3 region has 14 residues. Trimming took 5 bases from V and 7 from J; bases not matched to a gene: 9. The CDR3 sequence is CASSRRTGRGGYTF. DNA of the CDR3: TGTGCCAGCAGTCGGAGGACAGGGCGAGGTGGCTACACCTTC.

The chain combines TRBV5-6 with TRBJ1-2; D gene ambiguous. CDR1 and CDR2 from the germline V gene are SGHDT and YYEEEE. V gave up 2 bases and J gave up 8 bases, with 10 bases separating them. The CDR3 extends over 12 amino acids. The CDR3 DNA reads TGTGCCAGCAGCTTTGCATCTAGGGGCTACACCTTC. As protein: CASSFASRGYTF. The whole variable domain, remainder taken from reference TRBV5-6 and TRBJ1-2, is DAGVTQSPTHLIKTRGQQVTLRCSPKSGHDTVSWYQQALGQGPQFIFQYYEEEERQRGNFPDRFSGHQFPNYSSELNVNALLLGDSALYLCASSFASRGYTFGSGTRLTVV.

The V and J genes are TRBV5-6 and TRBJ1-1, with TRBD1 matching 10 bases. Germline loops: CDR1 SGHDT, CDR2 YYEEEE. Trimming cost V 5 bases and J 2 bases; bases outside gene matches: 3. The CDR3 length is 14 residues. The DNA for the CDR3 is TGTGCCAGCAGGTTGACAGGGGGCAACACTGAAGCTTTCTTT. The encoded protein is CASRLTGGNTEAFF.

V gene TRBV7-9 combines with J gene TRBJ1-3, with TRBD1 identical over 8 bases. CDR3 length: 15 residues. Germline lookup yields CDR1 SEHNR and CDR2 FQNEAQ (reference sequence). The J segment lost 0 bases and the V segment lost 11 bases, leaving 9 bases of the junction unmatched. This chain's CDR3 is CAGKGTGGSGNTIYF. CDR3 nucleotides: TGTGCCGGTAAAGGAACAGGGGGCTCTGGAAACACCATATATTTT.